The clone carrying this TCR beta chain was observed a handful of times. The target antigen is unknown. The germline V gene has CDR1 LNHDA and CDR2 SQIVND (reference sequence). There are 16 residues in the CDR3. The V end lost 1 base, the J end lost 0 bases, and 11 bases lay between the germline ends. This entry is derived from a study of a mutant IDH1 vaccine in newly diagnosed glioma. Study-wide findings and caveats: Alterations occurring in top peripheral T cell clonotypes seemed unrelated to pseudoprogression.

Noted time point: baseline, week 1 (first vaccination visit). Indicated treatment: pre-vaccination baseline after standard-of-care therapy. This table comes from immunoSEQ multiplex PCR, and its TCRdb copy is limited to in-frame clones, with some not included. The sample holds about 46,000 clones, approximately 80% seen once. The sequencing used PBMCs, collected from a glioma patient treated with radiotherapy, temozolomide or both. This sequence originates from a woman aged 40 to 50 with glioma. The chain recombines TRBV19 with TRBJ2-3; possible D gene TRBD1, 6 bases. CDR3 sequence: CASSIADSGSTDTQYF. The CDR3 DNA reads TGTGCCAGTAGTATAGCGGACAGTGGCAGCACAGATACGCAGTATTTT. The entire variable domain, with the rest obtained from reference TRBV19 and TRBJ2-3, is as follows: DGGITQSPKYLFRKEGQNVTLSCEQNLNHDAMYWYRQDPGQGLRLIYYSQIVNDFQKGDIAEGYSVSREKKESFPLTVTSAQKNPTAFYLCASSIADSGSTDTQYFGPGTRLTVL.